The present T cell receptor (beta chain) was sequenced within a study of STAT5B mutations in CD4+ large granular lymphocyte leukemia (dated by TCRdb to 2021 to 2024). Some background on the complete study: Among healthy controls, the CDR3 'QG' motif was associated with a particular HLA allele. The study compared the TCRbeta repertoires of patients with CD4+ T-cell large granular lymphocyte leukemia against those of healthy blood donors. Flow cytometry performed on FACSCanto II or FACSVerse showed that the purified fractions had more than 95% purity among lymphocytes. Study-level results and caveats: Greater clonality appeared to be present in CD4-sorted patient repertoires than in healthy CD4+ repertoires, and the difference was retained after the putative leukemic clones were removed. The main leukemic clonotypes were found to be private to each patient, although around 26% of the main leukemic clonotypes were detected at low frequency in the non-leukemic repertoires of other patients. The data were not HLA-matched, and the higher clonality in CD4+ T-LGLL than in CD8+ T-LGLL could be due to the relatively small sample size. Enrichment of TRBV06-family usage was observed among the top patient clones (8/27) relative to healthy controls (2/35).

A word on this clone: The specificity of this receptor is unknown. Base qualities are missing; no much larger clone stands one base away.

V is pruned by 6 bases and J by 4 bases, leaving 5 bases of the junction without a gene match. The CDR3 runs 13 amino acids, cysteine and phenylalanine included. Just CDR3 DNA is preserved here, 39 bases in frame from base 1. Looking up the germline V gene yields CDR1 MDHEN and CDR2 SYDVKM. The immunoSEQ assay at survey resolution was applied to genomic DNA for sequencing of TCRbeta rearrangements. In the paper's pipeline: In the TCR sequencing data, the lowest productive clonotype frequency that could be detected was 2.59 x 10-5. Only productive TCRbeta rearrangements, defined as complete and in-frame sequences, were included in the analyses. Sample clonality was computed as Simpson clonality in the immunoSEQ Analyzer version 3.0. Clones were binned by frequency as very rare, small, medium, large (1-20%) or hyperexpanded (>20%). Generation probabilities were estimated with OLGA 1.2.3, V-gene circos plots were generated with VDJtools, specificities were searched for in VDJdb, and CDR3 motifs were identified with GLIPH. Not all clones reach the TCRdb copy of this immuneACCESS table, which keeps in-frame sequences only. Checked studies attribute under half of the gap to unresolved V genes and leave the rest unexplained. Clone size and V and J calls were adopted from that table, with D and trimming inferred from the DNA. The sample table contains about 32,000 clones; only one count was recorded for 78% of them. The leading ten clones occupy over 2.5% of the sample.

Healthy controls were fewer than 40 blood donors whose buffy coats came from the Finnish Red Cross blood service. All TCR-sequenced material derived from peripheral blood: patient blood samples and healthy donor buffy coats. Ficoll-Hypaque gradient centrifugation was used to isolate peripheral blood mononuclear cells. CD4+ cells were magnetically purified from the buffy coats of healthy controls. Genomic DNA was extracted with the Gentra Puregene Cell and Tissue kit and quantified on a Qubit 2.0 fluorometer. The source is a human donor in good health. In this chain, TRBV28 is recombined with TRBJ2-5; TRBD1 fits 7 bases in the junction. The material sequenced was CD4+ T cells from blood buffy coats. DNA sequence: TGTGCCAGCAGCTGCAGGGGGATAGAGACCCAGTACTTC. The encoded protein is CASSCRGIETQYF. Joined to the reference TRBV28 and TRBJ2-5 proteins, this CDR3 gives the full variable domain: DVKVTQSSRYLVKRTGEKVFLECVQDMDHENMFWYRQDPGLGLRLIYFSYDVKMKEKGDIPEGYSVSREKKERFSLILESASTNQTSMYLCASSCRGIETQYFGPGTRLLVL.